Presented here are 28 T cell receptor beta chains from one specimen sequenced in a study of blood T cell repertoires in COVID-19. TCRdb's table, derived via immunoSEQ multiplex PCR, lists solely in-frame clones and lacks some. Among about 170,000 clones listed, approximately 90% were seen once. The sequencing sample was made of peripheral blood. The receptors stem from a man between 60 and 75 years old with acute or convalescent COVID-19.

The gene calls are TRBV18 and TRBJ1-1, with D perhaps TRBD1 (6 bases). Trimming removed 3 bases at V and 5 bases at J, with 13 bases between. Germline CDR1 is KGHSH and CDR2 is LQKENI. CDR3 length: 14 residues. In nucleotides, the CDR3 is TGTGCCAGCTCACCCCTACTTGGACAGACTGAAGCTTTCTTT. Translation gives CASSPLLGQTEAFF.

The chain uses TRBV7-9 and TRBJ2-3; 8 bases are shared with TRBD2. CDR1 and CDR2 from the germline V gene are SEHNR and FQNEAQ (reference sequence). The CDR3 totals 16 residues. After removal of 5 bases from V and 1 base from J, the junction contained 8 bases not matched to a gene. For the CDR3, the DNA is TGTGCCAGCAGCCCCGGAGAGACTAGCGGCACAGATACGCAGTATTTT. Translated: CASSPGETSGTDTQYF.

Written as DNA, the CDR3 is TGTGCCAGCAGTGCGGACAGGGATGGTTCACCCCTCCACTTT. Amino acid sequence: CASSADRDGSPLHF. The gene calls are TRBV27 and TRBJ1-6; 8 bases line up with TRBD1. Looked up from germline, CDR1 is MNHEY and CDR2 is SMNVEV (reference sequence). J gave up 9 bases and V 5 bases, and 6 bases lay outside the gene matches. The CDR3 is 14 residues long.

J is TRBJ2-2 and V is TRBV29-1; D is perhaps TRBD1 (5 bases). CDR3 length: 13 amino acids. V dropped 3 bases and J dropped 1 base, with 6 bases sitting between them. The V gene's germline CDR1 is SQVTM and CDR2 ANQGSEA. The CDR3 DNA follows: TGCAGCGTTGACCAGGGGAACACCGGGGAGCTGTTTTTT. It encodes CSVDQGNTGELFF.

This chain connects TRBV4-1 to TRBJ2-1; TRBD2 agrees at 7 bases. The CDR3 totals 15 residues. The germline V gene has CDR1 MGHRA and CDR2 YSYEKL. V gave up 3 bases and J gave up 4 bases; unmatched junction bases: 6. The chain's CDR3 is CASSHPSGSYNEQFF. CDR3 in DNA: TGCGCCAGCAGCCATCCTAGCGGATCGTACAATGAGCAGTTCTTC.

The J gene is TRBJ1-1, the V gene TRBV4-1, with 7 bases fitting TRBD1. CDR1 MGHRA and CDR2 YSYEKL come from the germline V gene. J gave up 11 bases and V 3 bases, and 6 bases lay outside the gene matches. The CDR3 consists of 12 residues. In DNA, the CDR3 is TGCGCCAGCAGCCATGTAGACAGGGACGCTTTCTTT. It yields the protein CASSHVDRDAFF.

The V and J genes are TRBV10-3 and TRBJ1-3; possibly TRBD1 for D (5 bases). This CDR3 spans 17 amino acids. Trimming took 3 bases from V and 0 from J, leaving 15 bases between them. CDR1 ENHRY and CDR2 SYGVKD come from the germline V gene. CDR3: CAISEGGTESSGNTIYF. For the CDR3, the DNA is TGTGCCATCAGTGAAGGAGGGACCGAAAGCTCTGGAAACACCATATATTTT.

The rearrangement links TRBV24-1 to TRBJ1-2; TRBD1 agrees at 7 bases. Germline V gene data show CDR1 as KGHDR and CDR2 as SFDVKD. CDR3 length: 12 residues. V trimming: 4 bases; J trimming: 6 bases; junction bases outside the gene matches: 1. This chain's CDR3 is CATSETGDGYTF. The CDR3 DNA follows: TGTGCCACCAGTGAAACAGGGGATGGCTACACCTTC.

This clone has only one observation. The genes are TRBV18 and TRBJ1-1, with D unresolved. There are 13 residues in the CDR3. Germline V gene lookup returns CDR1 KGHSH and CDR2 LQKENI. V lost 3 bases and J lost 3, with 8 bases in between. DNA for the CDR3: TGTGCCAGCTCACCTAACGGGTACACTGAAGCTTTCTTT. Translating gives CASSPNGYTEAFF.

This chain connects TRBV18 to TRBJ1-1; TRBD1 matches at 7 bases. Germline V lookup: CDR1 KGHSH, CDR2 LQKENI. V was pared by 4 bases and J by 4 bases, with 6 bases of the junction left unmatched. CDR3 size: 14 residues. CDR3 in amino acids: CASSQRTGGTEAFF. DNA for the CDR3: TGTGCCAGCTCACAACGGACAGGCGGCACTGAAGCTTTCTTT.

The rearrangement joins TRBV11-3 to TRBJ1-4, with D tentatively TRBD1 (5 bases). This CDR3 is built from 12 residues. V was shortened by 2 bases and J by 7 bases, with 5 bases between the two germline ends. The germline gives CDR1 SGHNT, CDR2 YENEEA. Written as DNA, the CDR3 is TGTGCCAGCAGCTTAAGGGGTGAAAAACTGTTTTTT. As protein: CASSLRGEKLFF. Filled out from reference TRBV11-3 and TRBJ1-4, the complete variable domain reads EAGVVQSPRYKIIEKKQPVAFWCNPISGHNTLYWYLQNLGQGPELLIRYENEEAVDDSQLPKDRFSAERLKGVDSTLKIQPAELGDSAVYLCASSLRGEKLFFGSGTQLSVL.

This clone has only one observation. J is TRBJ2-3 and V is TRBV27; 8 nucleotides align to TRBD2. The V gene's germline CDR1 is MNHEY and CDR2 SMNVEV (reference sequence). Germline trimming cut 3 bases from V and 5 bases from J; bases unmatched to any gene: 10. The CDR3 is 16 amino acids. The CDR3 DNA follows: TGTGCCAGCAGTTTCCGAAGGACTAGCAACGGAGATACGCAGTATTTT. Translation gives CASSFRRTSNGDTQYF.

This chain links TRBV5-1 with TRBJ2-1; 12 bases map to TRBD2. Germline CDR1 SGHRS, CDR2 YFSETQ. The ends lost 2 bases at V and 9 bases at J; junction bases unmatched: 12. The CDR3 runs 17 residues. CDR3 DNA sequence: TGCGCCAGCAGCTTCTCATCACTAGCGGGAGGTGGGACTGAGCAGTTCTTC. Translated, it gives CASSFSSLAGGGTEQFF. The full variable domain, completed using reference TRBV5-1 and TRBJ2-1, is KAGVTQTPRYLIKTRGQQVTLSCSPISGHRSVSWYQQTPGQGLQFLFEYFSETQRNKGNFPGRFSGRQFSNSRSEMNVSTLELGDSALYLCASSFSSLAGGGTEQFFGPGTRLTVL.

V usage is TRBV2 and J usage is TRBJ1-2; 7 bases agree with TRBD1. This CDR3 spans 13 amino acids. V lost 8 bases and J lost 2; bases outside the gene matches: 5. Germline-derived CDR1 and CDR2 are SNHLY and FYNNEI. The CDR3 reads CASFLGGNYGYTF. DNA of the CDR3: TGTGCCAGCTTTCTAGGGGGCAACTATGGCTACACCTTC.

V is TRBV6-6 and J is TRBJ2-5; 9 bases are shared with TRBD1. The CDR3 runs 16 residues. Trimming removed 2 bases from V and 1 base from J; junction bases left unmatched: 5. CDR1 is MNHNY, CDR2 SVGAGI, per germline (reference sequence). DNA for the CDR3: TGTGCCAGCAGTTACCGGGACAGGGTTTTCCAAGAGACCCAGTACTTC. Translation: CASSYRDRVFQETQYF.

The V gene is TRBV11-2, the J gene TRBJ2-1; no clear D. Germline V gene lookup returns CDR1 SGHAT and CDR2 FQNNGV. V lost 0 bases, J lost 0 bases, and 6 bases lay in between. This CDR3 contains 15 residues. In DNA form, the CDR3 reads TGTGCCAGCAGCTTAGATTCTAGCTCCTACAATGAGCAGTTCTTC. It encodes CASSLDSSSYNEQFF.

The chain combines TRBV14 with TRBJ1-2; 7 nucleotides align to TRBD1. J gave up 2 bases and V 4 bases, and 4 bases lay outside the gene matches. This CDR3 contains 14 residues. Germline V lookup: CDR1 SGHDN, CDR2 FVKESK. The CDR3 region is CASSRGTVNYGYTF. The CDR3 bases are TGTGCCAGCAGCCGGGGGACAGTCAACTATGGCTACACCTTC. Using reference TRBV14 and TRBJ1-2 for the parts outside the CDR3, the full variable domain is EAGVTQFPSHSVIEKGQTVTLRCDPISGHDNLYWYRRVMGKEIKFLLHFVKESKQDESGMPNNRFLAERTGGTYSTLKVQPAELEDSGVYFCASSRGTVNYGYTFGSGTRLTVV.

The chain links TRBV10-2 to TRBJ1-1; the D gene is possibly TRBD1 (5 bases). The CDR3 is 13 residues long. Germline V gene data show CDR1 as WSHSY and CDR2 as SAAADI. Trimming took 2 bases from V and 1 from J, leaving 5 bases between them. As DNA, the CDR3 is TGCGCCAGCAGTGAGACAGGGAACACTGAAGCTTTCTTT. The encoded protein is CASSETGNTEAFF.

The CDR3 coding sequence is TGCAGCGTTGAAGATCCCACAGGGGGCGCGCGAACCGGCTACACCTTC. Its protein is CSVEDPTGGARTGYTF. This sequence joins TRBV29-1 and TRBJ1-2; TRBD1 agrees at 9 bases. Germline assignment: CDR1 SQVTM and CDR2 ANQGSEA. The CDR3 runs to 16 residues. Trimming removed 0 bases from V and 8 bases from J; junction bases left unmatched: 13.

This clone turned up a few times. The CDR3 reads CASSYLDSSYEQYF. CDR3 nucleotide sequence: TGTGCCAGCAGCTACCTGGACAGCTCCTACGAGCAGTACTTC. This chain joins TRBV7-2 and TRBJ2-7; the D gene is possibly TRBD1 (6 bases). Trimming shortened V by 4 bases and J by 0 bases, and 10 bases separated the two germline ends. This CDR3 spans 14 amino acids. CDR1 is SGHTA and CDR2 is FQGNSA in the germline V gene.

CDR3 sequence (DNA): TGTGCCAGCAGTTACGGCGGGACAGGGCGGAACGAGCAGTACTTC. Translated: CASSYGGTGRNEQYF. The chain couples TRBV6-5 to TRBJ2-7; 9 bases align to TRBD1. Trimming at V came to 2 bases and at J to 5 bases, leaving 7 bases not matched to a gene. The CDR3 totals 15 residues. Germline-derived CDR1 and CDR2 are MNHEY and SVGAGI.

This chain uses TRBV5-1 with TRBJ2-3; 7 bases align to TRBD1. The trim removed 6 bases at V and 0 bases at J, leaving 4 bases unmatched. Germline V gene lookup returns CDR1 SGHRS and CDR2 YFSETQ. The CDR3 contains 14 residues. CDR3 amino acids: CASIEGASTDTQYF. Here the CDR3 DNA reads TGCGCCAGCATTGAGGGGGCTAGCACAGATACGCAGTATTTT.

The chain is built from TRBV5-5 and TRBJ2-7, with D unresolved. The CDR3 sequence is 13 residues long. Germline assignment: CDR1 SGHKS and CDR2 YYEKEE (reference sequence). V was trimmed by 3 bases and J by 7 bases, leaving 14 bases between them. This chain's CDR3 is CASSSWPVSEQYV. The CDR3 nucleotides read TGTGCCAGCAGCTCCTGGCCCGTGTCTGAGCAGTACGTC.

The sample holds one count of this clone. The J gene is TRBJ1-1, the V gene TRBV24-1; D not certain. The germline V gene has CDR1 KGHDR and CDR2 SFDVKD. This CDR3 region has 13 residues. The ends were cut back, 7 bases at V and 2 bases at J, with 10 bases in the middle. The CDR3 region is CATSRPGNTEAFF. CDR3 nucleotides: TGTGCCACCAGCCGCCCGGGAAACACTGAAGCTTTCTTT.

CDR3 in amino acids: CASSQGGGGYEQYV. DNA of the CDR3: TGTGCCAGCAGCCAAGGGGGGGGAGGCTACGAGCAGTACGTC. The J gene is TRBJ2-7, the V gene TRBV3-1 (or the pseudogene TRBV3-2); 7 bases agree with TRBD2. The CDR3 has 14 amino acids. Germline V gene sequence: CDR1 LGHDT, CDR2 YNNKEL (reference sequence). With 1 base clipped from V and 3 bases from J, the junction kept 3 bases outside the gene matches.

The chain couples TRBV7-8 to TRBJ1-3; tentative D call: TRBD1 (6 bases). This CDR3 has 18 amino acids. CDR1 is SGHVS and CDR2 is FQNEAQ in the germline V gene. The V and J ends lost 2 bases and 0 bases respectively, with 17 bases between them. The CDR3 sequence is CASSLFHRTATSGNTIYF. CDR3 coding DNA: TGTGCCAGCAGCTTATTTCACCGGACAGCGACCTCTGGAAACACCATATATTTT.

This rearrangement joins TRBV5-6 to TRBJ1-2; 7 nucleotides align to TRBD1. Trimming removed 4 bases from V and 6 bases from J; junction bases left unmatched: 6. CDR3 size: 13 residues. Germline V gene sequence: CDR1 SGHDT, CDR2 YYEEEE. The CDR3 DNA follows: TGTGCCAGCAGCCTACAGGGGCAGCATGGCTACACCTTC. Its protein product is CASSLQGQHGYTF.

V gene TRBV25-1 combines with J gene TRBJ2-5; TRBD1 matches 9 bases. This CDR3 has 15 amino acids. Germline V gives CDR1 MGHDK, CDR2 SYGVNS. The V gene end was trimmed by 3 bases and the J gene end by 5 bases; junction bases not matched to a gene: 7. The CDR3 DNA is TGTGCCAGCAGTGATCTAACAGGGGGCCCGGAGACCCAGTACTTC. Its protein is CASSDLTGGPETQYF.